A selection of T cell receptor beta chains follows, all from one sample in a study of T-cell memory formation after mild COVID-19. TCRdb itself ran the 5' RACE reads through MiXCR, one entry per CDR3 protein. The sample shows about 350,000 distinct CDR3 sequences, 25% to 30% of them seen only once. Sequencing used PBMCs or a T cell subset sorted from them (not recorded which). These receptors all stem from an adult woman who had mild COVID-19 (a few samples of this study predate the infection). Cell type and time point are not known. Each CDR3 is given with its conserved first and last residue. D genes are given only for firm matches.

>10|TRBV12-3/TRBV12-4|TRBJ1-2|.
CASSFGGPTF
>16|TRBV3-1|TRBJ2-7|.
CASSHPWGVRGYEQYF
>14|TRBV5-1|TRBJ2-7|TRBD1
CASTNGDSSYEQYF
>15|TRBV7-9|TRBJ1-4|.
CASSSLSRENEKLFF
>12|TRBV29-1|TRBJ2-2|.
CSVVGVGGELFF
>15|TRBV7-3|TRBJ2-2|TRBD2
CASSSFGEGTGELFF
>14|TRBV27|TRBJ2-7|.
CASTPSGHFYEQYF
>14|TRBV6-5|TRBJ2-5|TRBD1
CASSYSNRGETQYF
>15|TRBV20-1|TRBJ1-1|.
CSASVGSAMNTEAFF
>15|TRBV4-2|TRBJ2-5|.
CASSQDPRGVETQYF
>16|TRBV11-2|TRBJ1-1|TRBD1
CASSLVYRGKGTEAFF
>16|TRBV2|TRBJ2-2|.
CASRGIWGDYTGELFF
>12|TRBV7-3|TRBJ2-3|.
CASSLNGHTQYF
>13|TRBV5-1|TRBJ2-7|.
CASSLEILDEQYF
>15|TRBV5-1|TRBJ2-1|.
CASSPQGSSYNEQFF
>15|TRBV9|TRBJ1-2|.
CASSATPPGAYGYTF
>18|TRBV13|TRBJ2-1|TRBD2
CASSLGLAGGYQFHEQFF
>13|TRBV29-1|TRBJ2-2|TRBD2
CIVGSSGDGELFF
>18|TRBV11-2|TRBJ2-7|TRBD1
CASSLVVPLYRGTYEQYF
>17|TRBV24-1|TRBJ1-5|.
CATSDFKAGLSNQPQHF
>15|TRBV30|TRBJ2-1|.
CAWSVRLGDYNEQFF
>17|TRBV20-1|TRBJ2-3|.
CSARDPQRPPLTDTQYF
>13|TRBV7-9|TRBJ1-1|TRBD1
CASNRGMNTEAFF
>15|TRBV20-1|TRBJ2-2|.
CSARPRTVNTGELFF
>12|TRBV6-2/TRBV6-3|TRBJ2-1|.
CASSWAHNEQFF
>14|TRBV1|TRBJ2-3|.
CTSSPGTSTDTQYF
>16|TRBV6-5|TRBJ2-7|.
CASSYWPTFSSYEQYF
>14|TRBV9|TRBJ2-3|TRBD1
CASSAGGSTDTQYF